This T cell receptor beta chain stems from a study of T cell changes during pregnancy in multiple sclerosis. Method: immunoSEQ multiplex PCR; TCRdb's copy keeps in-frame clones and lacks some. This sample carries roughly 30,000 clones, approximately 88% of them seen once, and the ten largest clones take about 0.5%. CDR1 SGHKS and CDR2 YYEKEE come from the germline V gene (reference sequence). V shed 4 bases, J shed 4 bases, and the junction held 4 bases outside the gene matches. This CDR3 has 14 residues. This TCR was sampled from a female donor in good health, enrolled as a control in a pregnancy study. Sequenced material: CD4+ T cells from peripheral blood mononuclear cells, taken in the first trimester of pregnancy. The chain couples TRBV5-5 to TRBJ1-2, with TRBD1 matching 10 bases. CDR3 region: CASSLGTGVYGYTF. In DNA form, the CDR3 reads TGTGCCAGCAGCCTCGGGACAGGGGTCTATGGCTACACCTTC.